This T cell receptor (beta chain) came from a study of cytomegalovirus exposure and HLA in healthy donors (TCRdb year 2017). For context, the study as a whole: An earlier analysis of a few hundred of the donors reported 276 Gb of sequence data and around 100 million unique TCR beta sequences obtained from approximately 180 million T cells. To predict cytomegalovirus infection status, the study combined high-throughput TCR immunosequencing, statistical association of individual TCRs with disease status, and machine learning. About 5 DR-DQ haplotypes were handled as single units for association and clustering, since linkage in the cohort was strong. Of the approximately 400 genotyped donors, around 81% fell in the genetic ancestry cluster associated with self-reported Caucasian donors. All discovery cohort repertoires had been generated using a single sequencing platform. Donor age, sex, ethnicity and CMV serostatus were collected together with the repertoire data. Among around 400 genotyped donors of the cohort, an average of 235,054 unique TCR beta nucleotide sequences were sequenced per donor, around 20% of them non-productive. HLA typing included class I and class II loci at four-digit resolution. The study aimed to test whether signatures of past pathogen exposure could be identified by cataloging public T cell receptors. In addition to the first cohort of 650 to 750 subjects, a separate validation cohort of some 120 different subjects was used. An earlier analysis of 587 of the donors applied high-throughput TCR beta sequencing to assess whether each TCR beta V gene segment acted as functional or pseudogenic. Rather than using new phenotypic data, the later analysis identified candidate immune exposures from TCR beta sequences and from how often those sequences occurred across donors. Typing coverage differed by locus: A, B, C, DRB1 and DQB1 were typed in about 620-630 donors, DQA1 in about 550, DPA1 in roughly 590, and DPB1 in just under 490. In a later analysis, previously published TCR beta repertoires from 666 donors were re-analyzed and high-resolution HLA genotyping was added so that TCR occurrence patterns could be studied. In a later genetic analysis, genome-wide SNP genotypes for about 65% of the roughly 700 donors were used, and that subset was treated as a discovery cohort. The study used immunosequencing to profile the T cell repertoires of hundreds of subjects and linked those repertoires to cytomegalovirus serostatus. Around 320 gigabases of sequencing data and approximately 85 million unique TCR sequences were included in an early release covering about 600 HLA-typed donors. General findings and caveats noted by the study authors: In a later analysis, HLA-associated TCR beta chains showed more clonal expansion and lower generation probabilities than non-associated chains that were equally common. According to the authors, the approach could potentially be generalized to other disease states and immunological phenotypes. The cohort was sequenced for TCR beta chains only, and without alpha or paired-chain data the features that could be detected were limited. The sequencing pipeline was judged likely to have produced a cluster of highly shared sequence variants as a technical artifact. In a later analysis, about 17,000 TCR beta sequences were associated with specific HLA alleles at a false discovery rate of 0.05. The classifier was reported to diagnose cytomegalovirus status with high specificity and sensitivity in both the original and validation cohorts. Most TCR sequences were seen in very few donors, while some public TCRs were found in many individuals. According to a later genetic analysis, donors in an Asian-associated ancestry cluster had fewer N-insertions in productive TCRs than the approximately 700-donor mean. An earlier analysis of approximately 570 of the donors showed that most TCR beta V segments appeared in productive rearrangements either about 90% or about 30% of the time, which broadly matched IMGT annotations. Because HLA typing was unavailable for some donors at each locus, only the typed subset was used in association tests. The study gave a list of some 150 TCR beta chains associated with cytomegalovirus. A further reported finding was that TCR beta sequences accurately predicted the HLA-A and HLA-B alleles for most subjects in the first cohort. According to a later analysis, parvovirus B19, influenza, CMV and Epstein-Barr virus appeared linked to several top co-occurrence clusters. According to a later analysis, TCR association rates differed among HLA loci, with DRB1 alleles showing the most associated TCRs and HLA-C alleles showing the fewest. When HLA alleles, especially DR and DQ, strongly co-occurred, attributing TCR associations to individual alleles was difficult. Most CMV-associated TCR beta chains appeared to be HLA-restricted in a later analysis, and the HLA associations seemed to be driven largely by CMV exposure. In a later genetic analysis, a missense DCLRE1C variant was associated with V-gene and J-gene trimming of TCR beta chains, and the association was replicated in an independent cohort. The earlier analysis of approximately 590 of the donors excluded some 15 rarely observed V segments, including chromosome 9 orphons, because counts were too low. In vitro tests confirmed that a few of the cytomegalovirus-associated TCR beta chains recognize cytomegalovirus antigens. Correlated functional status among segregating V segments might reflect linkage disequilibrium, but an unknown experimental factor could not be ruled out. The presence/absence analyses assumed that sequencing depth was roughly uniform across donors, and that assumption may not be true. The only immune exposure information available for the cohort was CMV serostatus. The 87-base-pair reads could not distinguish some IMGT-functional V segments, including TRBV6-2 and TRBV6-3, so those segments were excluded.

The cohort consisted of 650 to 850 healthy bone marrow donors. Cohort members were all nominally healthy when sampled, although unrecorded immune exposures were likely present. The donor was CMV seropositive and belonged to the group of more than 250 seropositive cohort members. A peripheral blood sample was collected from each donor, and TCR beta sequencing was performed on peripheral blood mononuclear cells. Genomic DNA extraction from the blood cell samples was performed with the Qiagen DNeasy Blood Extraction Kit. Concerning this clone: Its antigen is not yet known. No much larger clone exists at a distance of one base, and base qualities are not known.

V is reduced by 4 bases and J by 4 bases, leaving a spacing of 14 bases between them. Looking up the germline V gene (reference sequence) yields CDR1 SGHNT and CDR2 YYREEE. There are 15 amino acids in the CDR3, from cysteine to phenylalanine inclusive. The read is trimmed to its CDR3 DNA, 45 bases read in frame from base 1. The library came from the immunoSEQ multiplex PCR assay. For the multiplex PCR, a mixture combining 60 forward primers for TCR Vbeta segments and 13 reverse primers for TCR Jbeta segments was used. The CDR3 region of rearranged TCR beta genes was amplified from genomic DNA with a multiplex PCR assay. The amplified TCR beta libraries were sequenced on the Illumina HiSeq System as 87-base-pair reads. Processing in the source paper ran as follows. In a later analysis, around 80 million unique TCR beta chains were counted across the approximately 670 repertoires, and approximately 11 million of these chains were shared by at least two donors. To remove PCR and sequencing errors, raw reads were error-corrected and collapsed into unique sequences using a nearest-neighbor algorithm that merged closely related sequences. V, D and J gene segments were assigned by aligning CDR3 sequences to IMGT reference sequences. For a sequence to be retained, a match of at least six nucleotides to both a V gene segment and a J gene segment was required. A rearrangement was called productive if the CDR3 had no stop codons and remained in frame with V and J, and every other rearrangement was called non-productive. Following IMGT convention, CDR3 was defined as the stretch from the second conserved V-encoded cysteine to the conserved J-encoded phenylalanine. The earlier analysis of about 610 of the donors excluded sequences that lacked an unambiguous match to a single V gene segment. In an earlier analysis of approximately 550 of the donors, V segments were called functional above 56.7% productive rearrangements and were called segregating when the between-donor standard deviation exceeded 5%. A statistical classification framework was built for diagnosing cytomegalovirus status from the catalog of TCR beta chain sequences. A later analysis assigned V and J genes by comparing TCR nucleotide sequences with IMGT/GENE-DB human TR gene sequences. In a later analysis, CDR3 sequences and most-parsimonious VDJ recombination scenarios were assigned using the TCRdist pipeline. In a later analysis, every TCR beta chain was defined by the combination of its CDR3 amino acid sequence and its V-gene family, and reads without a unique V-gene family were dropped. In a later analysis, several hundred highly shared, low-generation-probability nucleotide sequences were removed to address suspected cross-contamination and a sequencing artifact. A later analysis calculated a clonal expansion index for each public chain from normalized within-repertoire ranks of inferred template counts. In a later analysis, generation probabilities were computed using a VDJ recombination model fitted to out-of-frame rearrangements, and the results were checked against IGoR. Hypergeometric tests were used in a later analysis to score TCR-TCR, TCR-HLA and TCR-CMV co-occurrence, with a repertoire-size bias correction applied to the TCR pairs. In a later analysis, false discovery rates were estimated by permuting HLA or CMV assignments 20 times. In a later analysis, co-occurring TCRs were grouped with DBSCAN, and TCRdist sequence similarity was added when clustering was performed within HLA-allele-positive subsets. For co-occurrence clustering, repertoires with fewer than 30,000 or more than 120,000 public chains were excluded, along with four or five repertoires with anomalous nucleotide sharing. Held by TCRdb, this immuneACCESS table contains in-frame sequences only and omits some clones. Under half of the omission traces to an unresolved V gene where checked; the cause of the rest is unknown. V and J calls and clone size come straight from that table; D and trimming were deduced from the DNA. A total of 150,000 to 200,000 clones appear in this sample, roughly 70% of them only once. The biggest ten clones account for around 6.9% of the sample.

The source material was PBMCs. This receptor was taken from a man aged 35-49 years in good health and CMV-seropositive. The sequence is built from TRBV5-4 and TRBJ2-2, with a tentative D gene TRBD1 over 6 matching bases. The nucleotides are TGTGCCAGCAGCGAACAAACAGGGACCACCGGGGAGCTGTTTTTT. This codes for CASSEQTGTTGELFF.